This TCR beta chain derives from a study of regulatory and conventional T cells in RAG deficiency. The length of the CDR3 is 11 residues. Germline CDR1 SGHNT, CDR2 YYREEE (reference sequence). Only in-frame clones appear in the TCRdb table, and some are missing; sequencing was by immunoSEQ multiplex PCR. The sample yields 7,000 to 10,000 clones, approximately 94% seen once. Genomic DNA came from blood regulatory T cells gated CD4+ CD25-high CD127-low. These data were likewise used in another study, on regulatory T cells. That paper adds: The primer mix had 52 TRBV and 13 TRBJ primers.

The chain links TRBV5-4 to TRBJ2-5, with no clear D. The DNA end is a closer match to TRBJ2-7, so the J assignment may be wrong. The clonotype originates from a human donor in good health. Material for sequencing was CD127- CD25+ CD4+ Tregs sorted from blood. CDR3 sequence: CASSLGTEQYF. Here the CDR3 DNA reads TGTGCCAGCAGCTTGGGTACCGAGCAGTACTTC.